These 4 T cell receptor beta chains were all obtained from the same sample, sequenced in a study of blood T cell repertoires in COVID-19. Measured with immunoSEQ multiplex PCR; TCRdb has only the in-frame clones, and not every one. The top ten hold around 3.3% of the sample, which has more than 95,000 clones, around 85% seen once. Sequences were obtained from peripheral blood. The receptors were gathered from a woman older than 75 with COVID-19, enrolled during active disease.

The chain uses TRBV6-2 or TRBV6-3 and TRBJ2-1; 10 nucleotides line up with TRBD2. Trimming at V came to 0 bases and at J to 5 bases, leaving 10 bases not matched to a gene. This CDR3 has 18 residues. Germline CDR1 and CDR2: MNHEY and SVGEGT. The CDR3 sequence: CASSYSILAGENNNEQFF. In nucleotides, the CDR3 is TGTGCCAGCAGTTACTCGATTCTAGCGGGAGAAAATAACAATGAGCAGTTCTTC.

This chain connects TRBV2 to TRBJ2-7; D is possibly TRBD1 (6 bases). Trimming removed 5 bases from V and 7 bases from J, with 24 bases in between. The CDR3 totals 16 residues. CDR1 and CDR2 (germline): SNHLY, FYNNEI. The CDR3 protein is CASSLRGLDSPGEQYF. CDR3 nucleotides: TGTGCCAGCAGTCTAAGGGGCCTGGACAGTCCTGGGGAGCAGTACTTC. The full variable domain, completed using reference TRBV2 and TRBJ2-7, is EPEVTQTPSHQVTQMGQEVILRCVPISNHLYFYWYRQILGQKVEFLVSFYNNEISEKSEIFDDQFSVERPDGSNFTLKIRSTKLEDSAMYFCASSLRGLDSPGEQYFGPGTRLTVT.

The rearrangement links TRBV27 to TRBJ1-3; TRBD1 agrees at 10 bases. V shed 6 bases, J shed 3 bases, and the junction held 5 bases outside the gene matches. In germline, CDR1 is MNHEY, CDR2 SMNVEV (reference sequence). This CDR3 has 15 amino acids. CDR3 nucleotides: TGTGCCAGCAGGCGACAGGGGGCGCTTGGAAACACCATATATTTT. The encoded protein is CASRRQGALGNTIYF.

The chain has TRBV6-5 and TRBJ1-1; D is undetermined. The germline gives CDR1 MNHEY, CDR2 SVGAGI. The V and J ends lost 7 bases and 8 bases respectively, with 14 bases between them. This CDR3 is built from 12 residues. CDR3 sequence reads: CASTEGGPEAFF. The CDR3 DNA follows: TGTGCCAGCACCGAGGGTGGGCCCGAAGCTTTCTTT.